This T cell receptor beta chain derives from a study of CD8 T cells in ankylosing spondylitis (dated by TCRdb to about 2017). About the investigation overall: The study set out to find disease-linked TCR variants by profiling T cell receptor beta repertoires in ankylosing spondylitis patients and healthy donors. The full study cohort comprised 25 ankylosing spondylitis patients and 85 to 120 healthy donors. Samples of peripheral blood were taken, and for ankylosing spondylitis patients, synovial fluid was collected as well.

This clonotype was seen at least ten times. Its antigen target is currently unknown. Base quality data are lacking; no much larger clone is found one base away. Study-level results and caveats: Blood from ankylosing spondylitis patients appeared to be characterized by a TCR beta motif made up of under ten highly homologous amino acid variants. Some TCR beta motif variants had previously been reported in synovial fluid and blood of reactive arthritis patients, which suggested common disease-initiation mechanisms. The disease-linked clones showed a CD8+ phenotype and occurred at relatively low frequencies in peripheral blood. The disease-linked clones were reported to be significantly enriched in matched synovial fluid samples from ankylosing spondylitis patients.

The germline ends are 16 bases apart after V is trimmed by 4 bases and J by 0 bases. Including the terminal cysteine and phenylalanine, the CDR3 comprises 17 residues. Solely the CDR3 DNA is kept, with 51 bases framed from the first base. CDR1 and CDR2 are read off the germline V gene as SQVTM and ANQGSEA. The sequencer was an Illumina HiSeq 2500. TCR beta libraries were prepared by quantitative 5'-RACE with molecular barcodes. In the authors' own workflow: A new computational method, built on a probabilistic model of VDJ rearrangement, was used to identify disease-linked TCR variants. TCRdb itself trimmed the public reads at Q25 with fastp, ran MiXCR and retained productive beta chains. Records with the same CDR3 protein are collapsed into one entry carrying the most frequent genes and DNA. These V and J calls are TCRdb output, not the study's own analysis. A total of some 130,000 distinct CDR3 sequences appear in this sample, around 6.6% of them only once. Under 15% of the sample comes from the top ten.

The sequence derives from a female donor with ankylosing spondylitis or in good health (not recorded which). The rearranged segments are TRBV29-1 and TRBJ2-6; the D gene is possibly TRBD1 or TRBD2, each agreeing over 6 bases. Input material: blood, either unsorted or a sorted T cell fraction (not recorded which). The CDR3: CSVVDRGAPSGANVLTF. The nucleotide sequence is given as TGCAGCGTTGTTGATAGGGGGGCCCCCTCTGGGGCCAACGTCCTGACTTTC.